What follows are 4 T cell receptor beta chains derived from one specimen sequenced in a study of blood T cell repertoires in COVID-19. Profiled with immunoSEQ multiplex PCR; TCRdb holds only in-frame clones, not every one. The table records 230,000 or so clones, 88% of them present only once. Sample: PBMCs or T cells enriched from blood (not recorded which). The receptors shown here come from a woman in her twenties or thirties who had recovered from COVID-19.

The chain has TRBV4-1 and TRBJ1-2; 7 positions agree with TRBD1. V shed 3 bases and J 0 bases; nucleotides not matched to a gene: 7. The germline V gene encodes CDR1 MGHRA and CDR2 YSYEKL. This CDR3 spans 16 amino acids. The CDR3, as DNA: TGCGCCAGCAGCCATGGGGACAGCAGAACTAACTATGGCTACACCTTC. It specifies CASSHGDSRTNYGYTF.

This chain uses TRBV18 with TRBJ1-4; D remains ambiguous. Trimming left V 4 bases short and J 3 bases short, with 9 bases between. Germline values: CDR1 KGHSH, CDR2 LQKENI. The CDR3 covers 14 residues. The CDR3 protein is CASSLRGSNEKLFF. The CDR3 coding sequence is TGTGCCAGCTCACTACGAGGATCTAATGAAAAACTGTTTTTT. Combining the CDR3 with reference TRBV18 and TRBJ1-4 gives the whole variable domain NAGVMQNPRHLVRRRGQEARLRCSPMKGHSHVYWYRQLPEEGLKFMVYLQKENIIDESGMPKERFSAEFPKEGPSILRIQQVVRGDSAAYFCASSLRGSNEKLFFGSGTQLSVL.

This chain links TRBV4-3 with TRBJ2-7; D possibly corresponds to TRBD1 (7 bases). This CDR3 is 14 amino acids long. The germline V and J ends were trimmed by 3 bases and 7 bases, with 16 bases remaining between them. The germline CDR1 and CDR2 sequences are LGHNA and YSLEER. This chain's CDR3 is CASSHVEGALEQYF. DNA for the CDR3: TGCGCCAGCAGCCATGTGGAGGGGGCGCTTGAGCAGTACTTC.

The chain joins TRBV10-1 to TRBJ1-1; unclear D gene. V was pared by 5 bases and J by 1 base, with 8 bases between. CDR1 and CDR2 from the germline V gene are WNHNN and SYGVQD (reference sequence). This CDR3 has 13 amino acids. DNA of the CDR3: TGCGCCAGCAGTATTGACTCGAACACTGAAGCTTTCTTT. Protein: CASSIDSNTEAFF.